This TCR beta chain was retrieved from a study of blood T cells in healthy people across ages. Findings and caveats of the study: Older age coincided with a roughly linear decline in TCR beta diversity per million T cells.

On this clonotype: The antigen is not known.

V dropped 6 bases and J dropped 4 bases, with 22 bases sitting between them. CDR1 SNHLY and CDR2 FYNNEI come from the germline V gene. CDR3 length: 17 residues. The second PCR ran roughly 7 to 11 cycles with a sample-barcoded 5' primer and J-beta primers. Every single cDNA molecule received a tag from a template-switch adaptor with 12 random nucleotides. Each CDR3 protein is one row after TCRdb ran MiXCR on the 5' RACE reads. The sample includes more than 550,000 distinct CDR3 sequences, 20% to 25% of them seen just once. The sample consisted of blood. The TCR sequence derives from a man aged 65-85 years in good health. The V call is TRBV2, the J call TRBJ1-5; D is perhaps TRBD1 (5 bases). The CDR3 loop is CASSSTWGGLLNQPQHF. The CDR3 DNA follows: TGTGCCAGCAGCTCAACCTGGGGGGGACTCCTTAATCAGCCCCAGCATTTT.